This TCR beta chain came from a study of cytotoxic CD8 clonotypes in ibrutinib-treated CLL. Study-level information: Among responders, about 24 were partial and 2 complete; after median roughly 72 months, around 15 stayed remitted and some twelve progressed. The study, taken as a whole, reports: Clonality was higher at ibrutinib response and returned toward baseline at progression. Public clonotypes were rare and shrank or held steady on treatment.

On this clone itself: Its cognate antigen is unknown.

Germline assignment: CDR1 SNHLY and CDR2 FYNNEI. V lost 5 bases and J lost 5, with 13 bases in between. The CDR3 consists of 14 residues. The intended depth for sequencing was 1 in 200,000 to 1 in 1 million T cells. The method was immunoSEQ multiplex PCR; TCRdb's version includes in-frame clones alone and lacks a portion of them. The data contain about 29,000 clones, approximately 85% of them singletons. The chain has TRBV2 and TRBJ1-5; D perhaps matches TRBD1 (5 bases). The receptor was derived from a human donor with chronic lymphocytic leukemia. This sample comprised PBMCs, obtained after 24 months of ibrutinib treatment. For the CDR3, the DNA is TGTGCCAGCAGTATGAGGGGAGCGGATCAGCCCCAGCATTTT. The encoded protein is CASSMRGADQPQHF.